This T cell receptor (beta chain) is drawn from a study of CD8 T cells in Susac syndrome (dated by TCRdb to between 2019 and 2020). About the study as a whole: Of the Susac syndrome patients who were sequenced, more than five had clinically active disease and roughly 8 were in clinical remission. Whether CD8+ T cell activation and differentiation in Susac syndrome was antigen driven was tested using repertoire sequencing. At blood withdrawal, Susac syndrome patients were therapy-naive, treated with corticosteroids (with IVIg additionally given to some), or treated with IVIg alone. Beyond this particular receptor, the publication reports: In the CD4+ T cell repertoire of Susac syndrome patients, clonal expansion was not detected. The study acknowledged that relatively few individuals were included in the TCR sequencing and HLA analysis.

High-throughput TCR beta sequencing profiled peripheral blood CD8+ and CD4+ T cells from healthy donors, Susac syndrome patients and multiple sclerosis patients. The Susac syndrome patients fulfilled recently defined diagnostic criteria for definite or probable disease. Bulk CD8+ and CD4+ T cells were purified by magnetic negative isolation, whereas CD8+ TEMRA cells were enriched by FACS. Blood was drawn into EDTA tubes, processed within 24 hours, and PBMCs were isolated by density gradient centrifugation. PBMCs destined for TCR sequencing were cryopreserved in liquid nitrogen and later thawed in a 37 °C water bath. The sorted or isolated CD4+, CD8+ and CD8+ TEMRA cells had a purity of 90% or higher. V loses 4 bases of germline sequence and J loses 5 bases, and the interval between the two ends is 15 bases. The CDR3 starts with the cysteine, ends with the phenylalanine, and has 14 residues. Only the CDR3 DNA stays, 42 bases, in frame from base 1. CDR1 SGHDT and CDR2 YYEEEE were looked up in the germline V gene.

RNA was extracted using the RNeasy kit, and roughly 0.45 to 1 ug of the RNA was reverse transcribed with random hexamers. The immunoSEQ multiplex PCR assay, covering 54 Vbeta and 13 Jbeta segments, was used to amplify TCR beta CDR3 regions. Bias from PCR amplification was corrected by using a synthetic template baseline for primer optimization and for computational correction. The authors processed their data as follows. Reads were annotated to V, D and J genes according to IMGT and were analyzed with immunoSEQ Analyzer, with only productive sequences retained. To calculate clonality, Shannon entropy was normalized by log2 of the number of productive unique sequences and then subtracted from one. For each patient and control, public and private clones were evaluated among the 100 most prevalent clones. Clones were defined as Susac-specific when absent from the healthy and MS cohorts, from about 1,100 published viral clones and from other ImmuneACCESS disease sequences. Using fastp trimming at Q25 and MiXCR clonotype assembly, TCRdb reanalyzed the public sequencing data and kept in-frame beta chains. Each CDR3 protein appears once, grouped with its most common genes and DNA. TCRdb, not the authors, supplied the V and J calls. The sample records 95,000 to 150,000 distinct CDR3 sequences, approximately 96% of which are singletons. Clones ranked in the top ten supply roughly 0.13% of the sample.

Concerning this clonotype: The antigen this receptor binds is unknown. No clone much larger than this one lies a single base away; base qualities are absent.

The source of this sequence is a human donor with Susac syndrome. Here the chain combines TRBV5-6 and TRBJ1-2; 6 matching bases give a weak D call of TRBD1. Sequencing input: CD4+ T cells from PBMCs. The CDR3 protein sequence reads: CASSPWQGSYGYTF. The DNA reads as follows: TGTGCCAGCAGCCCCTGGCAGGGGAGTTATGGCTACACCTTC.